The clone carrying this T cell receptor (beta chain) appeared once. Its antigen is undetermined. The unexposed donors gave CD4+ T cells in about 2011-2019, prior to COVID-19. CD4+ T cells were isolated from the cells after roughly 11 days of culture. Method: immunoSEQ multiplex PCR; TCRdb's copy keeps in-frame clones and lacks some. Of tens of thousands of clones in the sample, roughly 71% were seen once. The record originates from a study of CD4 T cells in relation to SARS-CoV-2 and coronaviruses. The overall study: PBMCs were cultured with antigen for roughly nine days before TCR beta sequencing. The restricting HLA molecule for shared crossreactive spike epitopes was mapped. General observations from the study: Crossreactivity was assessed only for spike protein, not other viral proteins.

The CDR3 extends over 13 amino acids. In germline, CDR1 is SGHKS, CDR2 YYEKEE (reference sequence). V trimming: 5 bases; J trimming: 8 bases; junction bases outside the gene matches: 4. The V gene is TRBV5-5, the J gene TRBJ2-4, with TRBD1 matching 10 bases. This receptor was obtained from a human donor in good health. Sequenced: CD4+ T cells from PBMCs, cultured in vitro. The CDR3 DNA reads as TGTGCCAGCAGGCCGACAGGGGGCCACATTCAGTACTTC. Its translation: CASRPTGGHIQYF.